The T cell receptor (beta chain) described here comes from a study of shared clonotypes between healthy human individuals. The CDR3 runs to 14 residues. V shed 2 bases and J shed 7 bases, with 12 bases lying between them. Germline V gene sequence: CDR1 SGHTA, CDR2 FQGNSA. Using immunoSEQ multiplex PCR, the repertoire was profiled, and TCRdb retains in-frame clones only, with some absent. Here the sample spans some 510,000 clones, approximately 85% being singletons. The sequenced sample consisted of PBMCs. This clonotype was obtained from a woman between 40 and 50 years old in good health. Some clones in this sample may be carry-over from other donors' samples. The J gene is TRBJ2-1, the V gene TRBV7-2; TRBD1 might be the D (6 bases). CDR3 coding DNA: TGTGCCAGCAGCTTACGTACAGGGTGGAATGAGCAGTTCTTC. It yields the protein CASSLRTGWNEQFF.